The TCR beta chain described here comes from a study of T cell changes during pregnancy in multiple sclerosis. Measured with immunoSEQ multiplex PCR; TCRdb has only the in-frame clones, and not every one. The sample includes about 59,000 clones, about 90% of them seen just once. The germline V and J ends were trimmed by 7 bases and 4 bases, with 8 bases remaining between them. From germline, CDR1 is DFQATT and CDR2 SNEGSKA (reference sequence). The CDR3 extends over 11 amino acids. The rearrangement joins TRBV20-1 to TRBJ1-3; no clear D. The origin of this receptor is a female donor in good health, enrolled as a control in a pregnancy study. The specimen was peripheral blood, collected in the second trimester of pregnancy. The CDR3 bases are TGCAGTGTTTCTTCCGGAAACACCATATATTTT. Translation gives CSVSSGNTIYF.